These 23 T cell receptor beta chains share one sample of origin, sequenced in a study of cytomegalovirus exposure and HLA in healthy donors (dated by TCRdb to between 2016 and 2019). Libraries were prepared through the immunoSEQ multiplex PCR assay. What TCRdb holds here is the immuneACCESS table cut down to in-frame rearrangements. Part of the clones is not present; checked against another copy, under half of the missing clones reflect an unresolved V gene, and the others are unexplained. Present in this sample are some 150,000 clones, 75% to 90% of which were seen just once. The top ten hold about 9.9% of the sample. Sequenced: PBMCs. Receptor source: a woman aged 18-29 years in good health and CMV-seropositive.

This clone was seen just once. CDR3 protein: CASSVLAGGNTGELFF. The DNA for the CDR3 is TGTGCCAGCAGCGTACTAGCGGGGGGTAACACCGGGGAGCTGTTTTTT. The rearrangement uses TRBV9 and TRBJ2-2, with 11 positions matching TRBD2. The CDR3 spans 16 residues. Germline assignment: CDR1 SGDLS and CDR2 YYNGEE. V gave up 1 base and J gave up 2 bases; unmatched junction bases: 1.

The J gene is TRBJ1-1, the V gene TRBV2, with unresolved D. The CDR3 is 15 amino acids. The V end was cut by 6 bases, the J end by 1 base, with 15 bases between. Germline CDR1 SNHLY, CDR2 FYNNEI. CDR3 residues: CASSPGSYRNTEAFF. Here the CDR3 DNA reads TGTGCCAGCAGCCCGGGTTCCTATCGGAACACTGAAGCTTTCTTT.

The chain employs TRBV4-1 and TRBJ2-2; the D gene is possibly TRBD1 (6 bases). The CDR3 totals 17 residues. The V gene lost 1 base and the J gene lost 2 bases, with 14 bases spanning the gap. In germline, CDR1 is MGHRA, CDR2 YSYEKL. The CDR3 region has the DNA TGCGCCAGCAGCCAAGTAGGAAGGGGGAAAAACACCGGGGAGCTGTTTTTT. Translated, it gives CASSQVGRGKNTGELFF.

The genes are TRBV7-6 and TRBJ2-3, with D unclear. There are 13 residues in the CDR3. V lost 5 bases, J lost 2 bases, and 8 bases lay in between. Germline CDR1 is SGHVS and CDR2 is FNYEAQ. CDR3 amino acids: CASSPGITDTQYF. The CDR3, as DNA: TGTGCCAGCAGCCCGGGTATCACAGATACGCAGTATTTT.

CDR3 sequence reads: CAWGAGTQGPLSYEQYF. CDR3 coding DNA: TGTGCCTGGGGGGCCGGTACCCAGGGGCCTCTCTCCTACGAGCAGTACTTC. The chain joins TRBV30 to TRBJ2-7; D possibly corresponds to TRBD1 (6 bases). Germline V gives CDR1 GTSNPN, CDR2 SVGIG (reference sequence). V gave up 5 bases and J gave up 0 bases, with 23 bases separating them. CDR3 size: 17 residues. Combining the CDR3 with reference TRBV30 and TRBJ2-7 gives the whole variable domain SQTIHQWPATLVQPVGSPLSLECTVEGTSNPNLYWYRQAAGRGLQLLFYSVGIGQISSEVPQNLSASRPQDRQFILSSKKLLLSDSGFYLCAWGAGTQGPLSYEQYFGPGTRLTVT.

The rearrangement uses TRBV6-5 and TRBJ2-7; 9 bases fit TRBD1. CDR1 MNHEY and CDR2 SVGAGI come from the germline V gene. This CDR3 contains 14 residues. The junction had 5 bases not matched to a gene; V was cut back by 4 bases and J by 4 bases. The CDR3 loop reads CASSSPGQGYEQYF. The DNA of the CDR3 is TGTGCCAGCAGTTCTCCGGGACAGGGATACGAGCAGTACTTC.

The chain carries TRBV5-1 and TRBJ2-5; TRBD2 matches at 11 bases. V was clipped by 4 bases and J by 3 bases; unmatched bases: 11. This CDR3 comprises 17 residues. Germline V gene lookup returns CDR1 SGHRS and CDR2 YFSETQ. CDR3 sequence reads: CASSRKVAGGPEETQYF. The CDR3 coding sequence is TGCGCCAGCAGCCGGAAGGTAGCGGGGGGGCCTGAAGAGACCCAGTACTTC.

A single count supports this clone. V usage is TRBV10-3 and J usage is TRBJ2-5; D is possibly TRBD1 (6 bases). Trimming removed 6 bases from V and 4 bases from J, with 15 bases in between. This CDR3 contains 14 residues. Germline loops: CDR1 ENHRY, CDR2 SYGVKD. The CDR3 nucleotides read TGTGCCATCAGCATGCACAGGGACGGAGAGACCCAGTACTTC. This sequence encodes CAISMHRDGETQYF.

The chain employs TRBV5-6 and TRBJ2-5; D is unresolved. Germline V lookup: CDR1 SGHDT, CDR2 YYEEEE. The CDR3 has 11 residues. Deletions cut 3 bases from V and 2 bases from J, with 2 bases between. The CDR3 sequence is CASSSQETQYF. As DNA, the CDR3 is TGTGCCAGCAGCTCGCAAGAGACCCAGTACTTC.

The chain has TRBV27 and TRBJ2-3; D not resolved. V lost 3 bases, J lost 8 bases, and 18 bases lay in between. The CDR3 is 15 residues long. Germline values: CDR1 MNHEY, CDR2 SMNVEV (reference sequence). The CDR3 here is CASSLSRPTVGTQYF. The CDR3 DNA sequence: TGTGCCAGCAGTTTGTCTCGGCCTACAGTGGGTACGCAGTATTTT.

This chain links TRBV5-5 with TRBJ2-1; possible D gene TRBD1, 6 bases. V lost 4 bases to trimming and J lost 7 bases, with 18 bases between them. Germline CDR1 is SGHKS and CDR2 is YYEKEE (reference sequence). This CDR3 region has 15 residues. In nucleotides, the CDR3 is TGTGCCAGCAGCCCCCGAGGGGGTAGTTGGAATGAGCAGTTCTTC. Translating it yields CASSPRGGSWNEQFF.

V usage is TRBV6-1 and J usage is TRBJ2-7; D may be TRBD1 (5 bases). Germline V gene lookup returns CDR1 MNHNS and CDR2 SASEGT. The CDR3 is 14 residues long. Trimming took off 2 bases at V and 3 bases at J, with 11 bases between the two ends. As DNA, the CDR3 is TGTGCCAGCAGTGAACAGGGTAGTGTCTACGAGCAGTACTTC. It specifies CASSEQGSVYEQYF.

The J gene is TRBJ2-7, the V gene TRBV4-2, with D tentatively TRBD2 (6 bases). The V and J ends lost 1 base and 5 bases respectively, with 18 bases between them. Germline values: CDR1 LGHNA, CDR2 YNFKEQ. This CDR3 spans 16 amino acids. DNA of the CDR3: TGTGCCAGCAGCCAAGGGACCCGGGGGTCCCTTGACGAGCAGTACTTC. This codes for CASSQGTRGSLDEQYF.

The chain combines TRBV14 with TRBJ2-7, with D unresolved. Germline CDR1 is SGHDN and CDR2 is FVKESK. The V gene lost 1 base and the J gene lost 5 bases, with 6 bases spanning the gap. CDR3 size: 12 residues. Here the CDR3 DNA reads TGTGCCAGCAGCCAAGTGCGCCACGAGCAGTACTTC. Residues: CASSQVRHEQYF.

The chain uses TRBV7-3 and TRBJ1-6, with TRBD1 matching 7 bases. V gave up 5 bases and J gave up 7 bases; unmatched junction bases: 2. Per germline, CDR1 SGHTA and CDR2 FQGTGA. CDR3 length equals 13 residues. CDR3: CASSPGGNSPLHF. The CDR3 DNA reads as TGTGCCAGCAGCCCAGGGGGAAATTCACCCCTCCACTTT.

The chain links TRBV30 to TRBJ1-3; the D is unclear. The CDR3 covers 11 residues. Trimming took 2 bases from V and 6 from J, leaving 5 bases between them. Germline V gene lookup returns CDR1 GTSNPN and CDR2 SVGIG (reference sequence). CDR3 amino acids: CAWSSENTIYF. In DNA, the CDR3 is TGTGCCTGGAGTTCAGAAAACACCATATATTTT.

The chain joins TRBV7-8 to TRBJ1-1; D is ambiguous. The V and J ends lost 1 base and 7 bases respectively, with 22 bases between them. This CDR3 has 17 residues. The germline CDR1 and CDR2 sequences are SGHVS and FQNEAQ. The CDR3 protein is CASSLVFRPRGQGEAFF. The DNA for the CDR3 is TGTGCCAGCAGCTTAGTCTTTCGGCCGCGGGGTCAAGGTGAAGCTTTCTTT.

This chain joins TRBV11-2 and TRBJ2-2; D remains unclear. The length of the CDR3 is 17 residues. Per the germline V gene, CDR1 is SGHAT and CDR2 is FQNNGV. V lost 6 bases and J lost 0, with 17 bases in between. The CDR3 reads CASRPAGAAANTGELFF. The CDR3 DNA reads TGTGCCAGCAGACCTGCCGGTGCCGCCGCGAACACCGGGGAGCTGTTTTTT.

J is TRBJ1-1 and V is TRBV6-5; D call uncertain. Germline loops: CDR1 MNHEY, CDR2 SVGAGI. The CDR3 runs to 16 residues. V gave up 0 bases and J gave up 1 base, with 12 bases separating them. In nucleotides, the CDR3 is TGTGCCAGCAGTTACTCTTGGCGGATCGCGAACACTGAAGCTTTCTTT. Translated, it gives CASSYSWRIANTEAFF.

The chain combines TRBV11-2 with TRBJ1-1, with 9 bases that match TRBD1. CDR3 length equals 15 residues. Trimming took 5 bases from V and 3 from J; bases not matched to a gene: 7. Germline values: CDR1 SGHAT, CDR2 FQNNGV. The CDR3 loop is CASSRPGTGYTEAFF. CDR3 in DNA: TGTGCCAGCAGCCGCCCCGGGACAGGGTACACTGAAGCTTTCTTT.

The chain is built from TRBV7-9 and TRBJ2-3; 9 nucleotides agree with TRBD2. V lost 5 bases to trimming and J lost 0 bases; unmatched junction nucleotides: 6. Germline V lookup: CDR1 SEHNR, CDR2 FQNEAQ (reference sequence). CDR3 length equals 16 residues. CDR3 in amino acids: CASSPPLAGSTDTQYF. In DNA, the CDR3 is TGTGCCAGCAGCCCCCCCCTAGCGGGGAGCACAGATACGCAGTATTTT.

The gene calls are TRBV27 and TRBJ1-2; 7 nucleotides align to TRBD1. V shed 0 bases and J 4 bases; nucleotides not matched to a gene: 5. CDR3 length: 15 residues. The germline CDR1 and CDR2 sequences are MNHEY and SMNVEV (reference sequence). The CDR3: CASSLSAGGIYGYTF. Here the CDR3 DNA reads TGTGCCAGCAGTTTATCAGCAGGGGGGATCTATGGCTACACCTTC.

DNA for the CDR3: TGCGCCAGCGGAGCGGGGGGTACAGATACGCAGTATTTT. This sequence encodes CASGAGGTDTQYF. The chain has TRBV10-1 and TRBJ2-3; TRBD2 aligns across 9 bases. Germline-derived CDR1 and CDR2 are WNHNN and SYGVQD (reference sequence). V dropped 8 bases and J dropped 3; count of bases not matched to a gene: 3. The CDR3 loop spans 13 amino acids.